These T cell receptor beta chains were read from a single sample in a study of cytomegalovirus exposure and HLA in healthy donors. Here immunoSEQ multiplex PCR was the method, and the copy in TCRdb shows in-frame clones only, minus some. The sample gives 120,000 to 150,000 clones, over 65% of which show up once; approximately 1.6% is in the top ten. The sample comprised PBMCs. These receptors originate from a woman between 25 and 40 years old in good health and CMV-seronegative. Both conserved end residues are part of each CDR3. The D gene is left open where the match is weak. A clone size is listed for some rows: how often the clone was seen (once, few, many), or a class if it is expanded.

D,V,size,J,CDR3,DNA
TRBD2,TRBV9,-,TRBJ2-2,CASSVASGGANTGELFF,TGTGCCAGCAGCGTAGCTAGCGGGGGGGCTAACACCGGGGAGCTGTTTTTT
-,TRBV19,-,TRBJ2-1,CASSIAAVNEQFF,TGTGCCAGTAGTATAGCGGCGGTAAATGAGCAGTTCTTC
-,TRBV28,once,TRBJ2-4,CASSQTGRNIQYF,TGTGCCAGCAGTCAGACAGGGAGGAACATTCAGTACTTC
TRBD1,TRBV18,-,TRBJ1-1,CASSPIRQGGSDTEAFF,TGTGCCAGCTCACCCATTCGACAGGGGGGTTCGGACACTGAAGCTTTCTTT
-,TRBV19,-,TRBJ1-4,CASSIQVGEKLFF,TGTGCCAGTAGTATCCAGGTGGGCGAAAAACTGTTTTTT
-,TRBV11-3,-,TRBJ2-2,CASSSQGSGELFF,TGTGCCAGCAGCTCACAGGGTTCCGGGGAGCTGTTTTTT
TRBD1,TRBV6-1,-,TRBJ2-7,CASSDGTADYEQYF,TGTGCCAGCAGTGATGGGACAGCAGACTACGAGCAGTACTTC
-,TRBV12-1,few,TRBJ1-3,CASSQWGNTIYF,TGTGCCAGCAGTCAGTGGGGAAACACCATATATTTT
TRBD2,TRBV30,-,TRBJ2-1,CAWSIGGRINEQFF,TGTGCCTGGAGTATTGGCGGGAGGATAAATGAGCAGTTCTTC
-,TRBV18,-,TRBJ1-5,CASSGQQTTNQPQHF,TGTGCCAGCTCAGGGCAACAAACCACCAATCAGCCCCAGCATTTT
-,TRBV29-1,few,TRBJ2-5,CSVEVGAQETQYF,TGCAGCGTTGAGGTGGGGGCCCAAGAGACCCAGTACTTC
TRBD1,TRBV4-1,-,TRBJ1-1,CASSRPGQGARTGAEAFF,TGCGCCAGCAGCCGGCCGGGACAGGGGGCCCGGACGGGCGCTGAAGCTTTCTTT
-,TRBV7-8,once,TRBJ1-1,CASSLVTGIEAFF,TGTGCCAGCAGCTTAGTTACAGGGATTGAAGCTTTCTTT
TRBD1,TRBV11-3,-,TRBJ2-2,CASSPQGTGLFTGELFF,TGTGCCAGCAGCCCACAAGGGACAGGGTTGTTCACCGGGGAGCTGTTTTTT
TRBD1,TRBV6-5,-,TRBJ2-5,CASALGTGGGTQYF,TGTGCCAGTGCTCTCGGGACAGGGGGCGGGACCCAGTACTTC
TRBD2,TRBV10-1,-,TRBJ2-2,CAGTSGGARNTGELFF,TGCGCCGGGACTAGCGGGGGGGCCAGGAACACCGGGGAGCTGTTTTTT
TRBD1,TRBV30,few,TRBJ2-5,CAWADGTGDGETQYF,TGTGCCTGGGCAGATGGTACAGGGGACGGAGAGACCCAGTACTTC
-,TRBV7-9,-,TRBJ2-3,CASSLNSGSTDTQYF,TGTGCCAGCAGCTTAAACAGCGGTAGCACAGATACGCAGTATTTT
TRBD2,TRBV10-3,-,TRBJ2-1,CAISERLASSSYNEQFF,TGTGCCATCAGCGAAAGACTAGCGTCTAGCTCCTACAATGAGCAGTTCTTC
TRBD2,TRBV28,-,TRBJ2-5,CASSLIAGSETQYF,TGTGCCAGCAGTTTGATAGCGGGTTCGGAGACCCAGTACTTC
-,TRBV9,once,TRBJ2-2,CASSLANTGELFF,TGTGCCAGCAGCTTAGCCAATACCGGGGAGCTGTTTTTT
-,TRBV5-6,-,TRBJ2-5,CASSLAQGYQETQYF,TGTGCCAGCAGCTTAGCCCAGGGGTACCAAGAGACCCAGTACTTC
TRBD1,TRBV6-5,-,TRBJ1-3,CASSLGTGFGNTIYF,TGTGCCAGCAGCCTAGGGACAGGGTTTGGAAACACCATATATTTT
TRBD2,TRBV6-5,few,TRBJ2-3,CASRSGARGDTQYF,TGTGCCAGCAGGAGCGGGGCCCGCGGAGATACGCAGTATTTT
-,TRBV18,-,TRBJ2-7,CASSPLGLGADEQYF,TGTGCCAGCTCACCACTCGGTCTGGGGGCGGACGAGCAGTACTTC
-,TRBV19,-,TRBJ2-1,CASSIYQGRKDNEQFF,TGTGCCAGTAGTATTTACCAGGGTCGAAAGGACAATGAGCAGTTCTTC
-,TRBV7-2,-,TRBJ2-1,CASSSQVSWTGYNEQFF,TGTGCCAGCAGCTCCCAAGTCTCGTGGACTGGCTACAATGAGCAGTTCTTC
-,TRBV5-6,-,TRBJ1-1,CASSWRPNTEAFF,TGTGCCAGCAGCTGGAGACCGAACACTGAAGCTTTCTTT
-,TRBV4-2,-,TRBJ2-7,CASSQVASSYEQYF,TGTGCCAGCAGCCAAGTCGCCAGCTCCTACGAGCAGTACTTC
-,TRBV14,once,TRBJ1-1,CASTVAEAFF,TGTGCCAGCACGGTGGCTGAAGCTTTCTTT
TRBD2,TRBV28,once,TRBJ2-2,CASSLRGVGREAGELFF,TGTGCCAGCAGTTTGAGGGGTGTAGGGCGGGAGGCCGGGGAGCTGTTTTTT
-,TRBV19,-,TRBJ1-2,CASSTISVRGYTF,TGTGCCAGTAGTACGATTAGCGTCCGTGGCTACACCTTC
-,TRBV6-5,-,TRBJ2-3,CASSYSRNTDTQYF,TGTGCCAGCAGTTACTCCAGAAACACAGATACGCAGTATTTT
-,TRBV28,few,TRBJ2-5,CASDQRRETQYF,TGTGCCAGCGACCAGCGCAGAGAGACCCAGTACTTC
-,TRBV28,few,TRBJ2-6,CASSQSGDSGANVLTF,TGTGCCAGCAGTCAATCCGGGGACTCTGGGGCCAACGTCCTGACTTTC
-,TRBV28,-,TRBJ2-1,CASGLLEVYNEQFF,TGTGCCAGCGGACTCCTGGAGGTGTACAATGAGCAGTTCTTC
TRBD1,TRBV2,-,TRBJ2-2,CASSSGQGFTGELFF,TGTGCCAGCAGTTCGGGACAGGGGTTCACCGGGGAGCTGTTTTTT
TRBD1,TRBV9,-,TRBJ1-2,CASTPSTGDYGYTF,TGTGCCAGCACCCCCTCGACAGGGGACTATGGCTACACCTTC
-,TRBV10-2,-,TRBJ1-5,CASSSQGQPQHF,TGCGCCAGCAGTTCTCAGGGTCAGCCCCAGCATTTT
-,TRBV10-1,-,TRBJ2-3,CASSGAGTPQRTDTQYF,TGCGCCAGCAGTGGGGCCGGGACTCCCCAGAGGACAGATACGCAGTATTTT
TRBD1,TRBV5-6,-,TRBJ1-4,CASSLNPGGPEKLFF,TGTGCCAGCAGCTTGAATCCAGGGGGCCCCGAAAAACTGTTTTTT
TRBD1,TRBV7-9,-,TRBJ2-2,CASSLPPRQGKAGELFF,TGTGCCAGCAGCTTACCGCCGCGACAGGGGAAGGCCGGGGAGCTGTTTTTT
TRBD2,TRBV11-2,-,TRBJ2-7,CASSVTGLAYEQYF,TGTGCCAGCAGCGTCACGGGACTAGCCTACGAGCAGTACTTC
TRBD2,TRBV7-9,-,TRBJ2-1,CASSLVVGGDSEQFF,TGTGCCAGCAGCTTAGTTGTGGGAGGGGATAGTGAGCAGTTCTTC
TRBD2,TRBV27,-,TRBJ2-1,CASSFKTNSGTSYNEQFF,TGTGCCAGCAGTTTCAAAACAAATAGCGGGACCTCCTACAATGAGCAGTTCTTC
-,TRBV7-8,-,TRBJ1-6,CAAGDTGSPLHF,TGTGCAGCCGGGGACACGGGTTCACCCCTCCACTTT
-,TRBV7-3,-,TRBJ1-5,CASSSTGPGSQPQHF,TGTGCCAGCAGCTCTACCGGACCGGGGTCGCAGCCCCAGCATTTT
-,TRBV29-1,-,TRBJ2-5,CSVEKGGKTQYF,TGCAGCGTTGAAAAGGGCGGGAAGACCCAGTACTTC
TRBD1,TRBV2,once,TRBJ1-3,CASSDRGHAGNTIYF,TGTGCCAGCAGTGATAGGGGGCACGCTGGAAACACCATATATTTT
TRBD1,TRBV28,-,TRBJ1-2,CASRRGQGDYGYTF,TGTGCCAGCAGACGTGGACAGGGGGACTATGGCTACACCTTC
TRBD1,TRBV6-6,few,TRBJ1-1,CASSYADRAITEAFF,TGTGCCAGCAGTTACGCGGACAGGGCTATCACTGAAGCTTTCTTT
TRBD1,TRBV16,-,TRBJ1-4,CASSLGTVREKLFF,TGTGCCAGCAGCCTCGGGACAGTCCGTGAAAAACTGTTTTTT
TRBD1,TRBV5-1,-,TRBJ2-7,CASSLTDRSYEQYF,TGCGCCAGCAGCTTGACGGACAGGTCCTACGAGCAGTACTTC
TRBD1,TRBV2,medium-sized,TRBJ1-1,CASSSRGRDTEAFF,TGTGCCAGCAGCAGTAGGGGGCGAGACACTGAAGCTTTCTTT